This T cell receptor (beta chain) was captured by sequencing in a study of metastatic and nonmetastatic thyroid tumors. At the level of the study: Patients with malignant and benign thyroid disease provided blood and tumor or nodule tissue, whose repertoires were compared. The study, taken as a whole, reports: According to reports, the diversity of TCR beta was significantly higher in malignant thyroid tumors than in benign nodules, and this held in both blood and tumor samples.

Through MiXCR, TCRdb re-clonotyped the PCR reads. This table holds 42,000 or so clones, 18% found once. Every patient underwent thyroid surgery untreated. The CDR3 sequence is 16 residues long. V shed 6 bases and J 4 bases; nucleotides not matched to a gene: 11. Germline V lookup: CDR1 WNHNN, CDR2 SYGVQD (reference sequence). In this sample, this clone is medium-sized. Its specificity is unknown. The source of this sequence is a female donor with papillary thyroid cancer or a benign thyroid nodule (not recorded which). Some clones in this sample may be carry-over from other donors' samples. The chain has TRBV10-1 and TRBJ2-7, with 11 bases lining up with TRBD2. Sequenced: tumor tissue. CDR3 residues: CASSPETSGTPYEQYF. The CDR3 nucleotides read TGCGCCAGCAGCCCCGAGACTAGCGGGACTCCATACGAGCAGTACTTC.